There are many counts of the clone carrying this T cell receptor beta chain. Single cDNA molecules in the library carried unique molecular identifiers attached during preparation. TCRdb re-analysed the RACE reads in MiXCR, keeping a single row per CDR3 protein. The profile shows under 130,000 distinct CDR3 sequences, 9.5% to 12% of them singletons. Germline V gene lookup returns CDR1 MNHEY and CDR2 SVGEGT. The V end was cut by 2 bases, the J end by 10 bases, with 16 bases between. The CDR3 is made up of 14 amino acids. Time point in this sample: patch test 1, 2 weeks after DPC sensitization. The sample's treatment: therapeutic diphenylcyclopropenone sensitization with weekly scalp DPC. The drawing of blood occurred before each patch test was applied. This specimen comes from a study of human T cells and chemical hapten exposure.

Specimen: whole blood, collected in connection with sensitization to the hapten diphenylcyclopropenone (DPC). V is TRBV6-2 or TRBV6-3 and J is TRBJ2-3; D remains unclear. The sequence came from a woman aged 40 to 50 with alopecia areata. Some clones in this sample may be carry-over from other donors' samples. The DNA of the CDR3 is TGTGCCAGCAGTTACGCCGAAGCTAGGCTCGCGCAGTATTTT. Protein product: CASSYAEARLAQYF.